The 7 T cell receptor beta chains reported below all come from one sample, sequenced in a study of T-cell memory formation after mild COVID-19. TCRdb re-derived calls from the 5' RACE reads in MiXCR, one entry per CDR3 protein. Of 250,000 to 400,000 distinct CDR3 sequences listed, over 11% were seen once; the top ten hold roughly 21%. The sequenced sample was PBMCs or a T cell subset sorted from them (not recorded which). The receptors were sampled from a man aged 18 to 29 who had mild COVID-19 (a few samples of this study predate the infection). Cell type and time point are not known.

This clonotype has a handful of counts. CDR3 sequence (DNA): TGCGCCAGCAGCCAAGCACCGGGACTAGCGGGGGTTAATGAGCAGTTCTTC. Protein product: CASSQAPGLAGVNEQFF. The rearrangement joins TRBV4-3 to TRBJ2-1, with TRBD2 identical over 14 bases. The CDR3 is made up of 17 amino acids. With 1 base clipped from V and 7 bases from J, the junction kept 6 bases outside the gene matches. Germline V gene lookup returns CDR1 LGHNA and CDR2 YSLEER.

The chain is built from TRBV7-3 and TRBJ2-3; TRBD2 aligns across 11 bases. With V trimmed by 5 bases and J by 1 base, 8 bases remained unmatched. This CDR3 contains 17 residues. Germline V CDR1 and CDR2: SGHTA, FQGTGA. DNA for the CDR3: TGTGCCAGCAGCCCGAGAATACTAGCGGGGGGCACAGATACGCAGTATTTT. Protein product: CASSPRILAGGTDTQYF.

Turning to this clonotype: A clone one base away is much larger, so this may be a read error. This chain uses TRBV9 with TRBJ1-1; D is ambiguous. V lost 0 bases, J lost 0 bases, and 6 bases lay in between. From germline, CDR1 is SGDLS and CDR2 YYNGEE. The CDR3 sequence is 14 residues long. The DNA of the CDR3 is TGTGCCAGCAGCGTAGAGGGATTGAACACTGAAGCTTTCTTT. Protein product: CASSVEGLNTEAFF.

In its sample, this clonotype was seen many times. This rearrangement joins TRBV6-5 to TRBJ1-6; TRBD1 aligns across 9 bases. V shed 3 bases and J 9 bases; nucleotides not matched to a gene: 12. This CDR3 has 17 residues. CDR1 and CDR2 from the germline V gene are MNHEY and SVGAGI. CDR3 in amino acids: CASSYWVPGQGGSPLHF. The CDR3 nucleotides read TGTGCCAGCAGTTATTGGGTCCCGGGACAGGGTGGTTCACCCCTCCACTTT.

This clonotype was counted a few times. J is TRBJ2-7 and V is TRBV6-2 or TRBV6-3; 10 nucleotides align to TRBD2. V was pared by 5 bases and J by 7 bases, with 11 bases of the junction left unmatched. This CDR3 contains 15 residues. Germline V gene lookup returns CDR1 MNHEY and CDR2 SVGEGT. This CDR3 reads CASSATERGGLEQYV. The CDR3 bases are TGTGCCAGCAGTGCCACGGAGCGGGGGGGCCTTGAGCAGTACGTC.

This clonotype occurred a few times. V gene TRBV12-3 or TRBV12-4 combines with J gene TRBJ2-5; TRBD2 matches at 10 bases. The trim removed 5 bases at V and 5 bases at J, leaving 11 bases unmatched. The CDR3 sequence is 16 residues long. The CDR3 is CASSTVGSGGFETQYF. The CDR3 DNA is TGTGCCAGCAGTACCGTGGGTAGCGGGGGGTTTGAGACCCAGTACTTC.

V usage is TRBV7-8 and J usage is TRBJ2-5; D uncertain. CDR1 SGHVS and CDR2 FQNEAQ come from the germline V gene. Trimming stripped 5 bases from V and 5 bases from J, with 12 bases between. CDR3 length equals 13 residues. The CDR3 spells CASSVDHEETQYF. The CDR3, as DNA: TGTGCCAGCAGCGTAGATCATGAGGAGACCCAGTACTTC.